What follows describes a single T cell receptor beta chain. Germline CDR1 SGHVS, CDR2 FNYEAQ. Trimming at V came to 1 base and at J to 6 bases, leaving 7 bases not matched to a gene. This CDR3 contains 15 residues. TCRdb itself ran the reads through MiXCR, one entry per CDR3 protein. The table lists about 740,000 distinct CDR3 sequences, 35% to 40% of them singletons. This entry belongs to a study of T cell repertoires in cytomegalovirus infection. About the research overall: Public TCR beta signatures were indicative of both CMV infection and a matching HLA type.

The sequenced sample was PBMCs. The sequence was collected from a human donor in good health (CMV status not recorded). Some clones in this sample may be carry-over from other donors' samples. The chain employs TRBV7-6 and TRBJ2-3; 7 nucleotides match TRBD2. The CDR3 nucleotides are TGTGCCAGCAGCTTAGTTCGCGGGGGTGGCGATACGCAGTATTTT. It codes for CASSLVRGGGDTQYF.